This T cell receptor (beta chain) was retrieved from a study of blood T cell repertoires in COVID-19. Overall study context: The cDNA or gDNA used as material had been derived from T cells, B-cell-depleted T cells, or PBMCs.

Trimming shortened V by 1 base and J by 0 bases, and 10 bases separated the two germline ends. This CDR3 comprises 15 residues. CDR1 is SGDLS and CDR2 is YYNGEE in the germline V gene. Original data processing: Scientists estimated how many nucleated cells there were by amplifying reference gene primers. The method was immunoSEQ multiplex PCR; TCRdb's version includes in-frame clones alone and lacks a portion of them. The D gene and trimming were derived from the DNA, and the V and J assignments and clone size from that table. The sample shows a few hundred thousand clones, about 90% of them seen only once.

The V and J genes are TRBV9 and TRBJ2-5; TRBD2 is a possible D gene (6 bases). Sequencing was done on a sample of peripheral blood. The clonotype comes from a woman aged 55-75 years with COVID-19, enrolled during active disease. In DNA form, the CDR3 reads TGTGCCAGCAGCGTATATGGCGGGGACCAAGAGACCCAGTACTTC. Its protein product is CASSVYGGDQETQYF.